What follows is one TCR beta chain and its context. Its binding antigen is unknown. No base quality information exists; no much larger clone differs at one position. The CDR3 holds 15 amino acids from the cysteine to the phenylalanine. The entry retains the CDR3 DNA only, 45 bases that are in frame from base 1. For this chain, trimming is 4 bases at the V end and 6 bases at the J end, and the number of junction bases without a gene match is 6. CDR1 and CDR2 (LGHNA, YSLEER) derive from the germline V gene. This sample was taken from a study of blood T cell repertoires in COVID-19 (dated by TCRdb to 2018 to 2021). Describing the broader study: Collaborator samples came from the United States, Italy and Spain and covered acute and convalescent phases of COVID-19. The material from the prospective study consisted of cDNA or gDNA derived from T cells, B-cell-depleted T cells, or PBMCs. The samples were drawn from two sources: the first 160 participants of the ongoing ImmuneRACE study, and 1,254 subjects contributed by 6 global collaborators. The repertoires were made available in a free public database intended to serve as a resource for research on the immune response to SARS-CoV-2. Sample metadata almost always included a de-identified subject ID, COVID-19 status, age in years and sex. Where HLA class I and class II types were available, the types were taken from metadata supplied by the sample provider, not from assay-based typing. Deeply sampled blood TCRbeta repertoires from subjects exposed to, actively infected with, or recovered from COVID-19 were included in the dataset.

What the authors observed across the whole study: How much clinical and demographic metadata was included differed by source and by participant, and the metadata was provided uncurated.

In the prospective study, participants were roughly 18 to 100 years old, resided in fewer than 25 geographic areas of the United States, and were enrolled through a virtual design. To assign participants to cohorts, the prospective study relied on clinical history that participants themselves reported in a screening survey and a study questionnaire. Recovered participants in ImmuneRACE Cohort 3 were defined as having two consecutive negative NP/OP PCR tests, clearance from a healthcare professional, or resolution of symptoms. In the prospective study, whole blood, serum and a nasopharyngeal or oropharyngeal swab were collected from each participant by mobile phlebotomists. Prospective study participants could optionally give additional blood draws and questionnaires over an approximately two-month period. Blood samples from the prospective study were shipped frozen or at room temperature prior to DNA extraction.

TCRbeta CDR3 regions were amplified from genomic DNA using the immunoSEQ Assay, a bias-controlled multiplex PCR. Processing in the source paper ran as follows. The number of nucleated cells in each sample was estimated from the amplification of reference gene primers within the assay. To quantify the absolute abundance of each unique TCRbeta CDR3 rearrangement, sequence reads were collapsed and filtered. Productive Simpson clonality was computed per sample as the square root of Simpson's diversity index over productive rearrangements. TCRdb retrieved this table from immuneACCESS and kept in-frame rearrangements only. Not all clones are present; in checked studies, unresolved V genes account for under half, and no reason is known for the remainder. V and J calls and clone size are copied from that table; D and trimming were computed from the DNA. The sample table shows over 250,000 clones, and about 91% are seen once. Clones ranked in the top ten supply approximately 9% of the sample.

This receptor was identified in a woman under 30 who had recovered from COVID-19. The sample consisted of PBMCs or T cells enriched from blood (not recorded which). The chain uses TRBV4-3 and TRBJ2-1; the central 10 bases match TRBD2. Here is the DNA: TGCGCCAGCAGCCCGAGCGGGGGGGCCCCCAATGAGCAGTTCTTC. This codes for CASSPSGGAPNEQFF.